This T cell receptor (beta chain) was observed in a study of beta chain features in type 1 diabetes. Study-level results: When Type 1 diabetes patients were examined, their TCRB CDR3s proved moderately but significantly shorter in all four CD4+ subsets.

V lost 8 bases and J 4 bases, leaving 11 bases between the germline ends. The CDR3 has 13 amino acids. The germline V gene encodes CDR1 ENHRY and CDR2 SYGVKD. Turning to this clone: Its antigen remains unknown.

The authors reverse transcribed all of the isolated RNA, so sequencing captured expressed TCRB transcripts. This table comes from immunoSEQ multiplex PCR, and its TCRdb copy is limited to in-frame clones, with some not included. Of 120,000 to 150,000 clones listed, approximately 13% are singletons. The V and J genes are TRBV10-3 and TRBJ2-2; D is undetermined. The TCR comes from a man aged 18 to 30 with type 1 diabetes. The sequencing input was central memory CD4+ T cells from blood. CDR3 protein: CAIAYDGTGELFF. The CDR3 DNA sequence: TGTGCCATCGCCTATGATGGCACCGGGGAGCTGTTTTTT.